The 23 T cell receptor beta chains below were found in one sample sequenced in a study of cytomegalovirus exposure and HLA in healthy donors. The PCR ran on 60 Vbeta and 13 Jbeta primers. Sequencing used immunoSEQ multiplex PCR; TCRdb keeps in-frame clones, though not all of them. Among about 160,000 clones listed, around 76% were seen once. The sample comprised PBMCs. The receptors stem from a female donor in good health and CMV-seronegative.

This chain uses TRBV5-1 with TRBJ2-7; 13 bases are a match to TRBD2. Unmatched junction bases numbered 11, after V lost 0 bases and J lost 2 bases. This CDR3 region has 19 residues. Germline values: CDR1 SGHRS, CDR2 YFSETQ. The chain's CDR3 is CASSLEARLAGGFTYEQYF. For the CDR3, the DNA is TGCGCCAGCAGCTTGGAGGCGCGACTAGCGGGGGGCTTTACCTACGAGCAGTACTTC.

The chain recombines TRBV5-6 with TRBJ1-1; maybe TRBD1 (5 bases). V was pared by 4 bases and J by 4 bases, with 11 bases between. This CDR3 comprises 13 residues. Germline V lookup: CDR1 SGHDT, CDR2 YYEEEE. DNA of the CDR3: TGTGCCAGCAGCCCCGGGGGTTCCACTGAAGCTTTCTTT. Its protein product is CASSPGGSTEAFF.

The chain combines TRBV7-9 with TRBJ1-1, with a tentative D call TRBD1 (5 bases). V lost 7 bases and J 8 bases, leaving 11 bases between the germline ends. This CDR3 has 11 amino acids. Germline V gives CDR1 SEHNR, CDR2 FQNEAQ (reference sequence). This CDR3 reads CASTQSGEAFF. The CDR3, as DNA: TGTGCCAGCACGCAATCAGGGGAAGCTTTCTTT.

The genes are TRBV15 and TRBJ1-4, with TRBD1 as a possible D gene (6 bases). CDR1 and CDR2 (germline): LNHNV, YYDKDF (reference sequence). The V end lost 8 bases, the J end lost 7 bases, and 20 bases lay between the germline ends. The CDR3 runs to 15 residues. CDR3 residues: CATRTGASRGEKLFF. Written as DNA, the CDR3 is TGTGCCACCCGAACAGGCGCCAGCAGGGGTGAAAAACTGTTTTTT. The full variable domain, rest sourced from reference TRBV15 and TRBJ1-4, is DAMVIQNPRYQVTQFGKPVTLSCSQTLNHNVMYWYQQKSSQAPKLLFHYYDKDFNNEADTPDNFQSRRPNTSFCFLDIRSPGLGDTAMYLCATRTGASRGEKLFFGSGTQLSVL.

The chain uses TRBV28 and TRBJ1-1; tentative D call: TRBD1 (5 bases). The CDR3 length is 14 residues. The germline CDR1 and CDR2 sequences are MDHEN and SYDVKM. Deletions cut 6 bases from V and 6 bases from J, with 17 bases between. The CDR3 coding sequence is TGTGCCAGCAGGGAAGGTTGGCAGGGTGCTGAAGCTTTCTTT. It encodes CASREGWQGAEAFF.

J is TRBJ1-2 and V is TRBV27; D is ambiguous. V lost 6 bases and J 4 bases, leaving 18 bases between the germline ends. Germline CDR1 and CDR2: MNHEY and SMNVEV (reference sequence). The CDR3 sequence is 15 residues long. The CDR3 DNA follows: TGTGCCAGCAGCCGCGCCGGGAGCAGCGGCTATGGCTACACCTTC. Its protein is CASSRAGSSGYGYTF.

The chain is built from TRBV2 and TRBJ1-2, with D perhaps TRBD1 (6 bases). CDR3 length: 16 amino acids. Germline V lookup: CDR1 SNHLY, CDR2 FYNNEI. V dropped 7 bases and J dropped 4 bases, with 22 bases sitting between them. CDR3 sequence reads: CASTRHGGLSSYGYTF. In DNA, the CDR3 is TGTGCCAGCACCCGACATGGGGGCCTCTCAAGCTATGGCTACACCTTC.

The rearrangement joins TRBV30 to TRBJ1-2; D remains unclear. Germline V gene lookup returns CDR1 GTSNPN and CDR2 SVGIG (reference sequence). The CDR3 is 14 residues long. V lost 0 bases, J lost 4 bases, and 12 bases lay in between. CDR3 DNA sequence: TGTGCCTGGAGTGTGTTAAGAGGTAGCTATGGCTACACCTTC. Translating it yields CAWSVLRGSYGYTF.

V and J are TRBV6-5 and TRBJ1-2; D is unclear. This CDR3 spans 15 amino acids. Trimming stripped 4 bases from V and 6 bases from J, with 18 bases between. Germline lookup yields CDR1 MNHEY and CDR2 SVGAGI. The CDR3, as DNA: TGTGCCAGCAGTTCGGCTCCACCGGGGAGGGATGGCTACACCTTC. Encoded protein: CASSSAPPGRDGYTF.

This clone occurred a few times. The chain recombines TRBV27 with TRBJ1-1; D gene unclear. This CDR3 has 15 amino acids. The germline V and J ends were trimmed by 2 bases and 4 bases, with 14 bases remaining between them. CDR1 MNHEY and CDR2 SMNVEV come from the germline V gene (reference sequence). CDR3 DNA: TGTGCCAGCAGTTTAGCGGGCCTGGGGTCCACTGAAGCTTTCTTT. The encoded protein is CASSLAGLGSTEAFF.

This chain joins TRBV7-6 and TRBJ1-4; 11 bases line up with TRBD1. Germline-derived CDR1 and CDR2 are SGHVS and FNYEAQ. V was pared by 5 bases and J by 5 bases, with 1 base of the junction left unmatched. The CDR3 loop spans 14 amino acids. The CDR3 sequence is CASSRTGGNEKLFF. CDR3 sequence (DNA): TGTGCCAGCAGCCGGACAGGGGGCAATGAAAAACTGTTTTTT.

V usage is TRBV5-8 and J usage is TRBJ1-1; D remains unclear. V lost 0 bases and J 7 bases, leaving 10 bases between the germline ends. Germline V lookup: CDR1 SGHTS, CDR2 YDEGEE. CDR3 length equals 13 residues. CDR3 in amino acids: CASSLGAGFEAFF. The CDR3 nucleotides are TGTGCCAGCAGCTTGGGGGCCGGTTTTGAAGCTTTCTTT. The full variable domain, completed using reference TRBV5-8 and TRBJ1-1, is EAGVTQSPTHLIKTRGQQATLRCSPISGHTSVYWYQQALGLGLQFLLWYDEGEERNRGNFPPRFSGRQFPNYSSELNVNALELEDSALYLCASSLGAGFEAFFGQGTRLTVV.

The genes are TRBV10-2 and TRBJ1-4; D is unresolved. The length of the CDR3 is 10 residues. V lost 9 bases, J lost 7 bases, and 6 bases lay in between. Germline V lookup: CDR1 WSHSY, CDR2 SAAADI. Here the CDR3 reads CARGGEKLFF. The DNA for the CDR3 is TGCGCCAGGGGAGGTGAAAAACTGTTTTTT.

The chain uses TRBV5-1 and TRBJ2-1, with TRBD1 identical over 7 bases. The length of the CDR3 is 16 residues. Germline V lookup: CDR1 SGHRS, CDR2 YFSETQ. The trim removed 5 bases at V and 3 bases at J, leaving 11 bases unmatched. DNA for the CDR3: TGCGCCAGCAGTGGTGGTCGGGACAGTCTCTACAATGAGCAGTTCTTC. It codes for CASSGGRDSLYNEQFF.

Only a few counts were recorded for this clone. The rearrangement joins TRBV6-1 to TRBJ1-1; D is possibly TRBD1 (6 bases). The CDR3 contains 13 residues. Germline CDR1 MNHNS, CDR2 SASEGT. V dropped 5 bases and J dropped 4 bases, with 11 bases sitting between them. The CDR3 loop is CASSHREGTEAFF. CDR3 sequence (DNA): TGTGCCAGCAGTCACAGGGAGGGCACTGAAGCTTTCTTT.

The chain links TRBV5-1 to TRBJ2-5; TRBD2 matches 12 bases. J lost 4 bases, V lost 0 bases, and 10 bases had no gene match. CDR3 size: 18 residues. The germline CDR1 and CDR2 sequences are SGHRS and YFSETQ. For the CDR3, the DNA is TGCGCCAGCAGCTTGGGTCTAGCGGGGGGGCCTTTACGAGAGACCCAGTACTTC. Protein: CASSLGLAGGPLRETQYF.

The V call is TRBV9, the J call TRBJ1-1, with D possibly being TRBD1 (5 bases). V was shortened by 1 base and J by 0 bases, with 13 bases between the two germline ends. There are 16 residues in the CDR3. Germline V lookup: CDR1 SGDLS, CDR2 YYNGEE. The CDR3 sequence: CASSVRDSYMNTEAFF. CDR3 DNA: TGTGCCAGCAGCGTAAGAGACAGCTACATGAACACTGAAGCTTTCTTT. Supplemented by reference TRBV9 and TRBJ1-1, the full variable domain reads DSGVTQTPKHLITATGQRVTLRCSPRSGDLSVYWYQQSLDQGLQFLIQYYNGEERAKGNILERFSAQQFPDLHSELNLSSLELGDSALYFCASSVRDSYMNTEAFFGQGTRLTVV.

The gene calls are TRBV30 and TRBJ2-7, with 10 bases that match TRBD2. Germline CDR1 GTSNPN, CDR2 SVGIG (reference sequence). CDR3 length equals 13 residues. V lost 5 bases to trimming and J lost 4 bases; unmatched junction nucleotides: 5. CDR3 amino acids: CAWASGSGYEQYF. The CDR3 coding sequence is TGTGCCTGGGCTAGCGGGAGTGGTTACGAGCAGTACTTC.

CDR3: CASSHQGSASYEQYF. For the CDR3, the DNA is TGTGCCAGCAGCCATCAGGGCAGCGCTTCCTACGAGCAGTACTTC. This chain joins TRBV13 and TRBJ2-5, with a tentative D call TRBD1 (5 bases). The J call is in doubt because the DNA end fits TRBJ2-7 better. Germline CDR1 and CDR2: PRHDT and FYEKMQ (reference sequence). The length of the CDR3 is 15 residues.

J is TRBJ2-7 and V is TRBV6-6; D may be TRBD1 (6 bases). Trimming left V 2 bases short and J 6 bases short, with 11 bases between. CDR1 is MNHNY and CDR2 is SVGAGI in the germline V gene (reference sequence). There are 13 residues in the CDR3. The CDR3 coding sequence is TGTGCCAGCAGTTACCCACAGGGTACCGAGCAGTACTTC. Protein: CASSYPQGTEQYF.

This clone came up a few times. This chain uses TRBV18 with TRBJ2-5, with D maybe TRBD2 (5 bases). Deletions cut 6 bases from V and 6 bases from J, with 17 bases between. The CDR3 spans 14 residues. Germline V lookup: CDR1 KGHSH, CDR2 LQKENI. The CDR3 region is CASSGGEREKTQYF. CDR3 nucleotide sequence: TGTGCCAGCTCTGGAGGAGAGAGGGAAAAGACCCAGTACTTC.

This clone is a singleton in its sample. The rearrangement links TRBV29-1 to TRBJ1-1; D might be TRBD1 (5 bases). Per the germline V gene, CDR1 is SQVTM and CDR2 is ANQGSEA. The CDR3 spans 13 residues. The V gene lost 7 bases and the J gene lost 1 base, with 13 bases spanning the gap. This CDR3 is CSGEWGGNTEAFF. CDR3 DNA sequence: TGCAGCGGCGAGTGGGGGGGGAACACTGAAGCTTTCTTT.

The genes are TRBV2 and TRBJ1-1; D is uncertain. The CDR3 is 13 amino acids. Looked up from germline, CDR1 is SNHLY and CDR2 is FYNNEI. V lost 6 bases and J 3 bases, leaving 11 bases between the germline ends. The CDR3 reads CASRRDGDTEAFF. CDR3 in DNA: TGTGCCAGCAGGCGGGATGGTGACACTGAAGCTTTCTTT.